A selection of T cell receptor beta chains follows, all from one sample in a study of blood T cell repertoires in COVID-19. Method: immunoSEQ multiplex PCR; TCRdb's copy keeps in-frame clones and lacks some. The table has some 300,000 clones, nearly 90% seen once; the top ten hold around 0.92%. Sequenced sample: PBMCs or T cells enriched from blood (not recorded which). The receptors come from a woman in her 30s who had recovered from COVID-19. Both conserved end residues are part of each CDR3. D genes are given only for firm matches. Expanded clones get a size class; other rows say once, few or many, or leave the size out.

cdr3_aa: CASSMTQGANYGYTF; cdr3_nt: TGTGCCAGCAGCATGACACAGGGAGCTAACTATGGCTACACCTTC; d_call: .; v_call: TRBV5-4; j_call: TRBJ1-2; cdr3_length: 15; clone_size: .
cdr3_aa: CASTSGGEQYF; cdr3_nt: TGTGCCAGTACCTCCGGTGGCGAGCAGTACTTC; d_call: .; v_call: TRBV19; j_call: TRBJ2-7; cdr3_length: 11; clone_size: .
cdr3_aa: CASSFFGGLPYNEQFF; cdr3_nt: TGTGCCAGCAGCTTTTTCGGGGGACTTCCCTACAATGAGCAGTTCTTC; d_call: .; v_call: TRBV5-8; j_call: TRBJ2-1; cdr3_length: 16; clone_size: few
cdr3_aa: CASSFRTGYNEQFF; cdr3_nt: TGTGCCAGCAGCTTTCGGACAGGGTACAATGAGCAGTTCTTC; d_call: TRBD1; v_call: TRBV3-1/TRBV3-2; j_call: TRBJ2-1; cdr3_length: 14; clone_size: .
cdr3_aa: CASSHIGRTRWGLQETQYF; cdr3_nt: TGCGCCAGCAGCCATATCGGTCGAACAAGATGGGGGCTCCAAGAGACCCAGTACTTC; d_call: .; v_call: TRBV4-1; j_call: TRBJ2-5; cdr3_length: 19; clone_size: .
cdr3_aa: CASSEGGGIRFF; cdr3_nt: TGTGCCAGCAGTGAAGGTGGCGGGATCCGGTTCTTC; d_call: .; v_call: TRBV2; j_call: TRBJ2-1; cdr3_length: 12; clone_size: .
cdr3_aa: CASSARVTTTAGGKPYGYTF; cdr3_nt: TGTGCCAGCAGCGCGCGTGTCACAACAACGGCAGGGGGCAAACCGTATGGCTACACCTTC; d_call: TRBD1; v_call: TRBV9; j_call: TRBJ1-2; cdr3_length: 20; clone_size: .
cdr3_aa: CAWFPGTGHEQYF; cdr3_nt: TGTGCCTGGTTCCCCGGGACAGGGCACGAGCAGTACTTC; d_call: TRBD1; v_call: TRBV30; j_call: TRBJ2-7; cdr3_length: 13; clone_size: few
cdr3_aa: CASSLGLFSTDTQYF; cdr3_nt: TGTGCCAGCAGCCTGGGACTGTTTAGCACAGATACGCAGTATTTT; d_call: .; v_call: TRBV6-2/TRBV6-3; j_call: TRBJ2-3; cdr3_length: 15; clone_size: .
cdr3_aa: CASSSGMSNQPQHF; cdr3_nt: TGTGCCAGCTCCTCGGGAATGAGCAATCAGCCCCAGCATTTT; d_call: .; v_call: TRBV18; j_call: TRBJ1-5; cdr3_length: 14; clone_size: many
cdr3_aa: CASSPDRGAGTEAFF; cdr3_nt: TGTGCCAGTAGTCCGGACAGGGGTGCGGGCACTGAAGCTTTCTTT; d_call: TRBD1; v_call: TRBV19; j_call: TRBJ1-1; cdr3_length: 15; clone_size: .
cdr3_aa: CASSLRRQRGANVLTF; cdr3_nt: TGTGCCAGCAGTTTAAGGCGGCAGAGAGGGGCCAACGTCCTGACTTTC; d_call: .; v_call: TRBV28; j_call: TRBJ2-6; cdr3_length: 16; clone_size: .
cdr3_aa: CSVEGRGALYNEQFF; cdr3_nt: TGCAGCGTTGAAGGGCGGGGCGCTCTCTACAATGAGCAGTTCTTC; d_call: .; v_call: TRBV29-1; j_call: TRBJ2-1; cdr3_length: 15; clone_size: few
cdr3_aa: CASSFELESNNEQFF; cdr3_nt: TGTGCCAGCAGCTTTGAACTAGAAAGTAACAATGAGCAGTTCTTC; d_call: .; v_call: TRBV5-4; j_call: TRBJ2-1; cdr3_length: 15; clone_size: .
cdr3_aa: CASSLLGQGNTQYF; cdr3_nt: TGTGCCAGCAGTTTGTTGGGACAGGGCAATACGCAGTATTTT; d_call: TRBD1; v_call: TRBV27; j_call: TRBJ2-3; cdr3_length: 14; clone_size: .
cdr3_aa: CASSPTGQNTEAFF; cdr3_nt: TGTGCCAGCAGCCCCACCGGACAGAACACTGAAGCTTTCTTT; d_call: .; v_call: TRBV9; j_call: TRBJ1-1; cdr3_length: 14; clone_size: .
cdr3_aa: CASRFTGGYSPLHF; cdr3_nt: TGTGCCAGCAGGTTCACAGGGGGATATTCACCCCTCCACTTT; d_call: TRBD1; v_call: TRBV6-5; j_call: TRBJ1-6; cdr3_length: 14; clone_size: .
cdr3_aa: CASSLVVSQGQNTEAFF; cdr3_nt: TGTGCCAGCAGTTTAGTGGTTAGCCAGGGACAAAACACTGAAGCTTTCTTT; d_call: .; v_call: TRBV27; j_call: TRBJ1-1; cdr3_length: 17; clone_size: .
cdr3_aa: CASSLARTYEQYF; cdr3_nt: TGTGCCAGCAGCTTGGCCAGGACCTACGAGCAGTACTTC; d_call: .; v_call: TRBV5-6; j_call: TRBJ2-7; cdr3_length: 13; clone_size: .
cdr3_aa: CATSRDFLSEQFF; cdr3_nt: TGTGCCACCAGCAGAGATTTCCTCAGTGAGCAGTTCTTC; d_call: .; v_call: TRBV15; j_call: TRBJ2-1; cdr3_length: 13; clone_size: .
cdr3_aa: CATRGFTGQGGPWGYTF; cdr3_nt: TGTGCCACCAGGGGTTTTACTGGACAGGGGGGACCCTGGGGCTACACCTTC; d_call: TRBD1; v_call: TRBV15; j_call: TRBJ1-2; cdr3_length: 17; clone_size: once
cdr3_aa: CASSLAGQRSSGNTIYF; cdr3_nt: TGCGCCAGCAGCTTGGCCGGACAGAGGAGCTCTGGAAACACCATATATTTT; d_call: .; v_call: TRBV5-1; j_call: TRBJ1-3; cdr3_length: 17; clone_size: .
cdr3_aa: CASSADSIHTDTQYF; cdr3_nt: TGTGCCAGCAGCGCCGACTCGATCCACACAGATACGCAGTATTTT; d_call: .; v_call: TRBV28; j_call: TRBJ2-3; cdr3_length: 15; clone_size: .
cdr3_aa: CASSQGAAGIGYTF; cdr3_nt: TGCGCCAGCAGCCAGGGGGCTGCCGGGATTGGCTACACCTTC; d_call: .; v_call: TRBV4-3; j_call: TRBJ1-2; cdr3_length: 14; clone_size: .
cdr3_aa: CASSDRQLNEQFF; cdr3_nt: TGCGCCAGCAGCGACAGGCAGTTGAATGAGCAGTTCTTC; d_call: .; v_call: TRBV5-1; j_call: TRBJ2-1; cdr3_length: 13; clone_size: few
cdr3_aa: CASSLRGLAGVYEQYF; cdr3_nt: TGTGCCAGCAGTTTAAGGGGACTAGCGGGAGTCTACGAGCAGTACTTC; d_call: TRBD2; v_call: TRBV27; j_call: TRBJ2-7; cdr3_length: 16; clone_size: .
cdr3_aa: CASSIGRGLNEQFF; cdr3_nt: TGTGCCAGTAGTATAGGCAGGGGGCTCAATGAGCAGTTCTTC; d_call: TRBD1; v_call: TRBV19; j_call: TRBJ2-1; cdr3_length: 14; clone_size: .
cdr3_aa: CASSIGTSTYNEQFF; cdr3_nt: TGTGCCAGTAGTATTGGGACTTCCACCTACAATGAGCAGTTCTTC; d_call: .; v_call: TRBV19; j_call: TRBJ2-1; cdr3_length: 15; clone_size: .
cdr3_aa: CASSFDGFYGYTF; cdr3_nt: TGTGCCAGCAGCTTTGACGGGTTCTATGGCTACACCTTC; d_call: .; v_call: TRBV7-9; j_call: TRBJ1-2; cdr3_length: 13; clone_size: many
cdr3_aa: CASSGGGYEQFF; cdr3_nt: TGCGCCAGCAGTGGAGGCGGATACGAGCAGTTCTTC; d_call: .; v_call: TRBV10-2; j_call: TRBJ2-1; cdr3_length: 12; clone_size: .
cdr3_aa: CASSPFRQGATEAFF; cdr3_nt: TGTGCCAGCTCACCTTTTCGACAGGGGGCCACTGAAGCTTTCTTT; d_call: TRBD1; v_call: TRBV18; j_call: TRBJ1-1; cdr3_length: 15; clone_size: .
cdr3_aa: CASSSLGQGIYEQYF; cdr3_nt: TGTGCCAGCTCCTCACTCGGACAGGGAATCTACGAGCAGTACTTC; d_call: TRBD1; v_call: TRBV18; j_call: TRBJ2-7; cdr3_length: 15; clone_size: .
cdr3_aa: CASSSRTGSDTQYF; cdr3_nt: TGTGCCAGCAGCTCACGGACAGGGTCCGATACGCAGTATTTT; d_call: TRBD1; v_call: TRBV9; j_call: TRBJ2-3; cdr3_length: 14; clone_size: .
cdr3_aa: CASSLIAGDAYEQYF; cdr3_nt: TGTGCCAGCAGTTTAATAGCGGGGGATGCTTACGAGCAGTACTTC; d_call: TRBD2; v_call: TRBV28; j_call: TRBJ2-7; cdr3_length: 15; clone_size: .
cdr3_aa: CASSETSYEQYF; cdr3_nt: TGCGCCAGCAGTGAGACAAGCTACGAGCAGTACTTC; d_call: .; v_call: TRBV10-1; j_call: TRBJ2-7; cdr3_length: 12; clone_size: .
cdr3_aa: CASSEIMSFTDTQYF; cdr3_nt: TGTGCCAGCAGTGAAATAATGTCGTTCACAGATACGCAGTATTTT; d_call: .; v_call: TRBV2; j_call: TRBJ2-3; cdr3_length: 15; clone_size: .
cdr3_aa: CATSGYRGGNTGELFF; cdr3_nt: TGTGCCACCAGTGGGTACAGGGGGGGTAACACCGGGGAGCTGTTTTTT; d_call: .; v_call: TRBV24-1; j_call: TRBJ2-2; cdr3_length: 16; clone_size: .
cdr3_aa: CASSLSSGGSGANVLTF; cdr3_nt: TGCGCCAGCAGCTTGTCTAGCGGGGGGTCTGGGGCCAACGTCCTGACTTTC; d_call: TRBD2; v_call: TRBV5-1; j_call: TRBJ2-6; cdr3_length: 17; clone_size: .
cdr3_aa: CASSPLAHEGVLNQPQHF; cdr3_nt: TGTGCCAGCAGTCCTCTCGCCCACGAGGGTGTGCTTAATCAGCCCCAGCATTTT; d_call: .; v_call: TRBV27; j_call: TRBJ1-5; cdr3_length: 18; clone_size: .
cdr3_aa: CASSLELYSNQPQHF; cdr3_nt: TGTGCCAGCAGCTTGGAGCTATATAGCAATCAGCCCCAGCATTTT; d_call: .; v_call: TRBV5-5; j_call: TRBJ1-5; cdr3_length: 15; clone_size: .
cdr3_aa: CASSPTETASYGYTF; cdr3_nt: TGTGCCAGCAGCCCAACCGAGACAGCTAGCTATGGCTACACCTTC; d_call: .; v_call: TRBV3-1/TRBV3-2; j_call: TRBJ1-2; cdr3_length: 15; clone_size: once
cdr3_aa: CASSNDRGNYGYTF; cdr3_nt: TGTGCCAGCAGCAACGACAGGGGAAACTATGGCTACACCTTC; d_call: TRBD1; v_call: TRBV28; j_call: TRBJ1-2; cdr3_length: 14; clone_size: .
cdr3_aa: CASSFRAGTQYF; cdr3_nt: TGTGCCAGCAGTTTTAGAGCGGGTACGCAGTATTTT; d_call: .; v_call: TRBV28; j_call: TRBJ2-3; cdr3_length: 12; clone_size: .
cdr3_aa: CASGDRGRYEQYF; cdr3_nt: TGTGCCAGTGGGGACAGGGGGCGCTACGAGCAGTACTTC; d_call: TRBD1; v_call: TRBV19; j_call: TRBJ2-7; cdr3_length: 13; clone_size: .
cdr3_aa: CASSSGGSSYNEQFF; cdr3_nt: TGTGCCAGTAGTAGCGGCGGGAGCTCCTACAATGAGCAGTTCTTC; d_call: TRBD2; v_call: TRBV19; j_call: TRBJ2-1; cdr3_length: 15; clone_size: .
cdr3_aa: CASSRGSGTGSYEQYF; cdr3_nt: TGTGCCAGCAGCCGTGGCTCGGGGACAGGTTCCTACGAGCAGTACTTC; d_call: TRBD1; v_call: TRBV11-2; j_call: TRBJ2-7; cdr3_length: 16; clone_size: .
cdr3_aa: CASSSPRPSNMNTDTQYF; cdr3_nt: TGTGCCAGTAGTTCACCCAGGCCATCTAATATGAACACAGATACGCAGTATTTT; d_call: .; v_call: TRBV19; j_call: TRBJ2-3; cdr3_length: 18; clone_size: .
cdr3_aa: CASSRLSGSYTGELFF; cdr3_nt: TGTGCCAGCAGTAGGTTGAGCGGGAGCTATACCGGGGAGCTGTTTTTT; d_call: TRBD2; v_call: TRBV27; j_call: TRBJ2-2; cdr3_length: 16; clone_size: once
cdr3_aa: CASSLAVGRENEQFF; cdr3_nt: TGCGCCAGCAGCTTGGCCGTGGGGCGCGAAAATGAGCAGTTCTTC; d_call: .; v_call: TRBV5-1; j_call: TRBJ2-1; cdr3_length: 15; clone_size: .
cdr3_aa: CASSILGLASNEQFF; cdr3_nt: TGTGCCAGTAGTATTCTGGGACTAGCGTCCAATGAGCAGTTCTTC; d_call: TRBD2; v_call: TRBV19; j_call: TRBJ2-1; cdr3_length: 15; clone_size: .
cdr3_aa: CASTLPGQLYGYTF; cdr3_nt: TGTGCCAGTACCTTACCGGGACAGCTATATGGCTACACCTTC; d_call: TRBD1; v_call: TRBV19; j_call: TRBJ1-2; cdr3_length: 14; clone_size: .
cdr3_aa: CASSRSTSGWGETQYF; cdr3_nt: TGTGCCAGCAGCCGGTCGACTAGCGGGTGGGGAGAGACCCAGTACTTC; d_call: TRBD2; v_call: TRBV3-1/TRBV3-2; j_call: TRBJ2-5; cdr3_length: 16; clone_size: .
cdr3_aa: CASSLDRRYGYTF; cdr3_nt: TGCGCCAGCAGCTTGGACAGGCGCTATGGCTACACCTTC; d_call: .; v_call: TRBV5-1; j_call: TRBJ1-2; cdr3_length: 13; clone_size: .
cdr3_aa: CASSRLAYEQFF; cdr3_nt: TGTGCCAGCAGCCGTCTAGCGTATGAGCAGTTCTTC; d_call: .; v_call: TRBV7-9; j_call: TRBJ2-1; cdr3_length: 12; clone_size: .
cdr3_aa: CASRGLAGASYNEQFF; cdr3_nt: TGTGCCAGCAGGGGACTAGCGGGAGCCTCCTACAATGAGCAGTTCTTC; d_call: TRBD2; v_call: TRBV28; j_call: TRBJ2-1; cdr3_length: 16; clone_size: .
cdr3_aa: CATTKGTDDNSPLHF; cdr3_nt: TGTGCCACAACGAAGGGGACAGATGATAATTCACCCCTCCACTTT; d_call: TRBD1; v_call: TRBV4-2; j_call: TRBJ1-6; cdr3_length: 15; clone_size: .
cdr3_aa: CASSLRNKDYGYTF; cdr3_nt: TGTGCCAGCAGCCTTCGCAACAAAGACTATGGCTACACCTTC; d_call: .; v_call: TRBV7-2; j_call: TRBJ1-2; cdr3_length: 14; clone_size: few